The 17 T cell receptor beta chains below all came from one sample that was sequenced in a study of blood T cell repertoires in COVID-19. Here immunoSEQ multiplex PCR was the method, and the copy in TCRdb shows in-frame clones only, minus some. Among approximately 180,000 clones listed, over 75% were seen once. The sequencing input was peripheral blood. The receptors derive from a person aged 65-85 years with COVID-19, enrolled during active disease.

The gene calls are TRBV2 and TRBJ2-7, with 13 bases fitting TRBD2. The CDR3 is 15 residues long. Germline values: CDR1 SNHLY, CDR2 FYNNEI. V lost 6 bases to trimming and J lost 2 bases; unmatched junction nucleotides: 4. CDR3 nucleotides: TGTGCCAGCAGAACAACTAGCGGGAGGGCCTACGAGCAGTACTTC. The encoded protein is CASRTTSGRAYEQYF.

In nucleotides, the CDR3 is TGTGCCAGCAGCCAAGCTGGGAGGGAGACCCAGTACTTC. Its protein product is CASSQAGRETQYF. This sequence joins TRBV3-1 (or the pseudogene TRBV3-2) and TRBJ2-5; possibly TRBD2 for D (6 bases). The CDR3 spans 13 residues. Germline lookup yields CDR1 LGHDT and CDR2 YNNKEL (reference sequence). Between the trimmed V and J ends, which lost 1 base and 5 bases, there was a span of 8 bases.

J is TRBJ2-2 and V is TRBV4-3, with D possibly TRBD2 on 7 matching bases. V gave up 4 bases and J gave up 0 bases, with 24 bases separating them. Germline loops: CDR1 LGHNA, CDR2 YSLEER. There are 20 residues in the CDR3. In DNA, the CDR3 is TGCGCCAGCAGCCCTCGGGGGCCGGGGGTAGCGGGTTCGAACACCGGGGAGCTGTTTTTT. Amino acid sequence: CASSPRGPGVAGSNTGELFF.

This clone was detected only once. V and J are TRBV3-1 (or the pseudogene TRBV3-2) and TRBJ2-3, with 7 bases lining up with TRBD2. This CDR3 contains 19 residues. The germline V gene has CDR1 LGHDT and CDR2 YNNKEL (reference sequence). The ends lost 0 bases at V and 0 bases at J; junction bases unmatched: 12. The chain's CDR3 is CASSQDGSHGGTSTDTQYF. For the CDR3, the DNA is TGTGCCAGCAGCCAAGACGGGTCCCACGGGGGGACTAGCACAGATACGCAGTATTTT.

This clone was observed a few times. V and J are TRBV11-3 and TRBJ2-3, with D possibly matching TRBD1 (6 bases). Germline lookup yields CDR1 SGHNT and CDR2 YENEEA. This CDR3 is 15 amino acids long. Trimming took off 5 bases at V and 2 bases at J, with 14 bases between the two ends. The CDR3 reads CASSGSTGFTDTQYF. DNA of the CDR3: TGTGCCAGCAGCGGGTCCACAGGGTTCACAGATACGCAGTATTTT.

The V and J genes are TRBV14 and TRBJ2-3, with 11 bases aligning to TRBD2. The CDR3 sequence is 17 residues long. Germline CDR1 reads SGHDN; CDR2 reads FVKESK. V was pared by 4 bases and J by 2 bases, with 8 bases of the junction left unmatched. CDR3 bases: TGTGCCAGCAGCCCACCGGGACTAGCGGTACTCACAGATACGCAGTATTTT. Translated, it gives CASSPPGLAVLTDTQYF.

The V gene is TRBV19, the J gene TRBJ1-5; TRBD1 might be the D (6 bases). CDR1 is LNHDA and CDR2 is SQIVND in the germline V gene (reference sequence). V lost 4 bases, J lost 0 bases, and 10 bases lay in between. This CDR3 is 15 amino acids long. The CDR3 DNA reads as TGTGCCAGTAGTACGACAGGTCTTAGCAATCAGCCCCAGCATTTT. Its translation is CASSTTGLSNQPQHF.

CDR3 region: CAIAGLDEQYF. CDR3 in DNA: TGTGCCATCGCGGGACTAGACGAGCAGTACTTC. This rearrangement joins TRBV10-3 to TRBJ2-7; TRBD2 matches 8 bases. CDR1 is ENHRY and CDR2 is SYGVKD in the germline V gene. The V gene end was trimmed by 8 bases and the J gene end by 5 bases; junction bases not matched to a gene: 2. The CDR3 contains 11 residues.

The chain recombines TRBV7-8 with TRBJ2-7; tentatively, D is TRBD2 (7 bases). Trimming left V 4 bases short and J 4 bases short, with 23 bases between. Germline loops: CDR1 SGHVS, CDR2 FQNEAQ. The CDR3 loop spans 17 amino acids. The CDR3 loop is CASSSREGSGAFYEQYF. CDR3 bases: TGTGCCAGCAGCTCCAGGGAGGGGTCGGGGGCCTTTTACGAGCAGTACTTC.

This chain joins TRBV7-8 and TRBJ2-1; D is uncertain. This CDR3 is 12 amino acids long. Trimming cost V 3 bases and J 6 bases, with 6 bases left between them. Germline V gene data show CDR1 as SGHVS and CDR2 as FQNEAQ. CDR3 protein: CASSFAGNEQFF. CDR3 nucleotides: TGTGCCAGCAGCTTCGCAGGCAATGAGCAGTTCTTC.

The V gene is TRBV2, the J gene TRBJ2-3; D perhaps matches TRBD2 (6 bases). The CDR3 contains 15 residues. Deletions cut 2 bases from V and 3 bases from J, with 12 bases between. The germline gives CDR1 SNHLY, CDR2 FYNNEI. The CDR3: CASSEIAVTTDTQYF. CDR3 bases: TGTGCCAGCAGTGAAATAGCGGTCACGACAGATACGCAGTATTTT.

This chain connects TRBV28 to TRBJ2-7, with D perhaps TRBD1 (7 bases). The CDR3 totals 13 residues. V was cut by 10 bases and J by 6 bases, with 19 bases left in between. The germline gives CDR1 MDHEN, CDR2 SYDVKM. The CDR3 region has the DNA TGTGCCACCGATACCAGGGGGGTAGGCGAGCAGTACTTC. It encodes CATDTRGVGEQYF.

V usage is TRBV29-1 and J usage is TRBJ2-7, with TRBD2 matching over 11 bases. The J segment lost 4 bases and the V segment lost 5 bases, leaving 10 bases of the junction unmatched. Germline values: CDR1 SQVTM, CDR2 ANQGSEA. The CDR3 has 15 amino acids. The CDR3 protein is CSVCPLASGGYEQYF. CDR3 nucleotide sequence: TGCAGCGTTTGCCCCCTTGCTAGCGGGGGGTACGAGCAGTACTTC.

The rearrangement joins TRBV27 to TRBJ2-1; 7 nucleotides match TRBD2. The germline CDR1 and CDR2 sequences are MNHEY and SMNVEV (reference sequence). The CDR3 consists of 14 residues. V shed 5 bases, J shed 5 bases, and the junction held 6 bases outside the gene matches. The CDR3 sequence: CASSRGTTDNEQFF. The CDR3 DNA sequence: TGTGCCAGCAGTCGAGGGACTACCGACAATGAGCAGTTCTTC.

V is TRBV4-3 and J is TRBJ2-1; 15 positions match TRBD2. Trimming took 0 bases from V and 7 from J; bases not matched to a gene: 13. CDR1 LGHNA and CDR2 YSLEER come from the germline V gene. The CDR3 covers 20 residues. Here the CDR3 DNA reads TGCGCCAGCAGCCAAGAAAGGTGGGGACTAGCGGGAGGTTCTGGGAATGAGCAGTTCTTC. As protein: CASSQERWGLAGGSGNEQFF.

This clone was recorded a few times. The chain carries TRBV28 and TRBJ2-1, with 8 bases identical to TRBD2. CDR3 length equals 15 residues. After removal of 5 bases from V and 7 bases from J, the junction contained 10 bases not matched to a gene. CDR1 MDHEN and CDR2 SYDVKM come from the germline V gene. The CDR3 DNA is TGTGCCAGCAGTGTGCATGGAGCGGGGGAGAATGAGCAGTTCTTC. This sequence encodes CASSVHGAGENEQFF.

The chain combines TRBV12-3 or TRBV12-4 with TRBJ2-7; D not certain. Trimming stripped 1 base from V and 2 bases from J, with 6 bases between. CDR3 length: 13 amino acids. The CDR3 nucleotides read TGTGCCAGCAGTTTAGGCCAGACCTACGAGCAGTACTTC. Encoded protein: CASSLGQTYEQYF.